Each of the 21 T cell receptor beta chains below was sequenced from the same sample in a study of T cell responses to AZD1222 COVID-19 vaccine. The data were produced by immunoSEQ multiplex PCR, yet TCRdb's version contains in-frame clones alone and is incomplete. Of 110,000 or so clones in the sample, 89% are singletons; the top ten hold 44%. This material consisted of peripheral blood, taken 28 days after the second AZD1222 dose. Receptor source: an adult who received the AZD1222 COVID-19 vaccine.

This clone appeared a few times. The V call is TRBV9, the J call TRBJ2-7; D ambiguous. Germline V gene sequence: CDR1 SGDLS, CDR2 YYNGEE. The CDR3 loop spans 15 amino acids. Trimming cost V 0 bases and J 3 bases, with 13 bases left between them. CDR3 loop: CASSVGDVKIYEQYF. The CDR3 DNA reads as TGTGCCAGCAGCGTAGGGGATGTAAAAATCTACGAGCAGTACTTC.

This clone came up a few times. The chain carries TRBV24-1 and TRBJ2-3; possibly TRBD1 or TRBD2 for D (5 bases each). Between the trimmed V and J ends, which lost 5 bases and 0 bases, there was a span of 11 bases. In germline, CDR1 is KGHDR, CDR2 SFDVKD. The CDR3 runs 15 residues. The CDR3 protein is CATSGGSGSTDTQYF. Written as DNA, the CDR3 is TGTGCCACCAGTGGAGGGTCAGGGAGCACAGATACGCAGTATTTT.

This clone was observed once. CDR3 residues: CASSQQGTFSGNTIYF. Written as DNA, the CDR3 is TGCGCCAGCAGCCAGCAGGGTACTTTCTCTGGAAACACCATATATTTT. J is TRBJ1-3 and V is TRBV4-1, with D maybe TRBD1 (5 bases). Between the trimmed V and J ends, which lost 3 bases and 0 bases, there was a span of 12 bases. The germline V gene has CDR1 MGHRA and CDR2 YSYEKL. The CDR3 has 16 amino acids.

This clone was seen a single time. The genes are TRBV19 and TRBJ2-3; no firm D call. CDR3 size: 16 residues. With 3 bases removed from V and 0 bases from J, the gap between germline ends came to 13 bases. The germline V gene has CDR1 LNHDA and CDR2 SQIVND (reference sequence). CDR3 sequence reads: CASSISPVASTDTQYF. CDR3 nucleotide sequence: TGTGCCAGTAGTATTTCGCCGGTGGCTAGCACAGATACGCAGTATTTT.

V is TRBV19 and J is TRBJ1-5; D is unresolved. This CDR3 region has 15 residues. Trimming removed 3 bases from V and 4 bases from J, with 13 bases in between. Per germline, CDR1 LNHDA and CDR2 SQIVND (reference sequence). CDR3: CASSILGRQNQPQHF. For the CDR3, the DNA is TGTGCCAGTAGTATTTTAGGACGGCAGAATCAGCCCCAGCATTTT. The full variable domain, with the rest looked up from reference TRBV19 and TRBJ1-5, is DGGITQSPKYLFRKEGQNVTLSCEQNLNHDAMYWYRQDPGQGLRLIYYSQIVNDFQKGDIAEGYSVSREKKESFPLTVTSAQKNPTAFYLCASSILGRQNQPQHFGDGTRLSIL.

This chain joins TRBV7-9 and TRBJ2-1; TRBD1 is a possible D gene (6 bases). Germline CDR1 and CDR2: SEHNR and FQNEAQ (reference sequence). The CDR3 totals 15 residues. Deletions cut 5 bases from V and 7 bases from J, with 18 bases between. CDR3 sequence (DNA): TGTGCCAGCAGCCCTAGTTTGGGGGCCTGGAATGAGCAGTTCTTC. Its translation: CASSPSLGAWNEQFF.

This chain connects TRBV27 to TRBJ1-2; 8 bases align to TRBD1. This CDR3 has 15 amino acids. V trimming: 4 bases; J trimming: 1 base; junction bases outside the gene matches: 5. Germline V gene lookup returns CDR1 MNHEY and CDR2 SMNVEV (reference sequence). The CDR3 is CASSSWGQVNYGYTF. In nucleotides, the CDR3 is TGTGCCAGCAGTTCTTGGGGACAGGTTAACTATGGCTACACCTTC.

The V call is TRBV5-8, the J call TRBJ2-3; D is possibly TRBD2 (6 bases). Germline V gene sequence: CDR1 SGHTS, CDR2 YDEGEE. The CDR3 extends over 15 amino acids. V gave up 7 bases and J gave up 3 bases, with 18 bases separating them. This CDR3 is CASPLTRGVTDTQYF. In DNA, the CDR3 is TGTGCCAGCCCCCTGACTAGAGGAGTAACAGATACGCAGTATTTT.

The CDR3 DNA reads TGTGCCAGCTCCAATAGCGGGGATACAGATACGCAGTATTTT. Its translation: CASSNSGDTDTQYF. V usage is TRBV18 and J usage is TRBJ2-3; 8 bases match TRBD2. The CDR3 runs 14 residues. Germline-derived CDR1 and CDR2 are KGHSH and LQKENI. With 6 bases clipped from V and 3 bases from J, the junction kept 5 bases outside the gene matches.

V gene TRBV27 combines with J gene TRBJ1-2; D possibly corresponds to TRBD1 (5 bases). Trimming cost V 2 bases and J 8 bases, with 12 bases left between them. Germline V CDR1 and CDR2: MNHEY, SMNVEV (reference sequence). CDR3 length: 13 amino acids. CDR3 in amino acids: CASSLEGDGGYTF. CDR3 bases: TGTGCCAGCAGTTTAGAAGGGGACGGCGGCTACACCTTC.

V and J are TRBV7-3 and TRBJ2-1; 9 positions match TRBD2. V lost 5 bases to trimming and J lost 3 bases; unmatched junction nucleotides: 2. This CDR3 spans 14 amino acids. Germline V gives CDR1 SGHTA, CDR2 FQGTGA. CDR3 sequence: CASSPTSGYNEQFF. Here the CDR3 DNA reads TGTGCCAGCAGCCCGACTAGCGGCTACAATGAGCAGTTCTTC.

V gene TRBV14 combines with J gene TRBJ1-5; no definite D call. Trimming cost V 0 bases and J 6 bases, with 6 bases left between them. Germline V CDR1 and CDR2: SGHDN, FVKESK. CDR3 length equals 13 residues. The chain's CDR3 is CASSQDSGQPQHF. CDR3 in DNA: TGTGCCAGCAGCCAAGATTCAGGTCAGCCCCAGCATTTT.

The chain employs TRBV7-9 and TRBJ1-2; maybe TRBD1 (5 bases). Per the germline V gene, CDR1 is SEHNR and CDR2 is FQNEAQ (reference sequence). Trimming removed 7 bases at V and 5 bases at J, with 14 bases between. This CDR3 is built from 13 residues. CDR3 sequence: CASTLGGTYGYTF. The DNA for the CDR3 is TGTGCCAGCACCCTGGGGGGGACTTATGGCTACACCTTC.

The CDR3 coding sequence is TGTGCCAGTAGTATAATGCGAGGGGAGGGTGCAGATACGCAGTATTTT. It codes for CASSIMRGEGADTQYF. The genes are TRBV19 and TRBJ2-3, with 7 bases aligning to TRBD2. Trimming removed 2 bases from V and 4 bases from J; junction bases left unmatched: 9. Germline V gene sequence: CDR1 LNHDA, CDR2 SQIVND (reference sequence). There are 16 residues in the CDR3.

The chain combines TRBV18 with TRBJ2-2, with TRBD2 matching 13 bases. Trimming at V came to 3 bases and at J to 5 bases, leaving 6 bases not matched to a gene. Germline V lookup: CDR1 KGHSH, CDR2 LQKENI. The CDR3 length is 17 residues. CDR3 region: CASSPPGLAGVTGELFF. In DNA, the CDR3 is TGTGCCAGCTCACCTCCCGGACTAGCGGGAGTTACCGGGGAGCTGTTTTTT.

The chain combines TRBV11-2 with TRBJ2-7, with TRBD1 as a possible D gene (5 bases). Per germline, CDR1 SGHAT and CDR2 FQNNGV. Trimming took 4 bases from V and 0 from J, leaving 22 bases between them. The CDR3 is made up of 18 amino acids. The CDR3 DNA reads as TGTGCCAGCAGCTCCATTCGGACAAGGTATACACGCTCCTACGAGCAGTACTTC. Its protein is CASSSIRTRYTRSYEQYF.

The chain joins TRBV3-1 (or the pseudogene TRBV3-2) to TRBJ2-1; TRBD2 matches at 11 bases. Trimming at V came to 4 bases and at J to 4 bases, leaving 6 bases not matched to a gene. The CDR3 covers 16 residues. Looked up from germline, CDR1 is LGHDT and CDR2 is YNNKEL (reference sequence). The CDR3 nucleotides are TGTGCCAGCAGCCGCCCGGGACTAGCGGAATACAATGAGCAGTTCTTC. This translates into CASSRPGLAEYNEQFF.

The rearrangement joins TRBV23-1 to TRBJ2-1, with 10 bases fitting TRBD2. TRBV23-1 is an ORF; its function is uncertain. The CDR3 spans 16 residues. V gave up 4 bases and J gave up 2 bases; unmatched junction bases: 5. This chain's CDR3 is CASSLASGRAYNEQFF. In nucleotides, the CDR3 is TGCGCCAGCAGTCTCGCCAGCGGGAGGGCCTACAATGAGCAGTTCTTC.

The DNA for the CDR3 is TGTGCCTGGAGTGGGAAAAAAACCCACAGCATAAATGAAAAACTGTTTTTT. Its protein is CAWSGKKTHSINEKLFF. The chain recombines TRBV30 with TRBJ1-4; D is uncertain. Germline assignment: CDR1 GTSNPN and CDR2 SVGIG (reference sequence). There are 17 residues in the CDR3. V was cut by 1 base and J by 5 bases, with 20 bases left in between.

This rearrangement joins TRBV12-5 to TRBJ2-7; 7 positions agree with TRBD2. The CDR3 is 13 amino acids. CDR1 and CDR2 from the germline V gene are LGHNT and FRNRAP. Trimming at V came to 5 bases and at J to 6 bases, leaving 7 bases not matched to a gene. CDR3 sequence reads: CASGPGEGREQYF. CDR3 DNA sequence: TGTGCTAGTGGTCCCGGGGAGGGCCGCGAGCAGTACTTC.

This chain connects TRBV27 to TRBJ1-2; 11 positions match TRBD1. In germline, CDR1 is MNHEY, CDR2 SMNVEV (reference sequence). The CDR3 covers 15 residues. Trimming at V came to 4 bases and at J to 3 bases, leaving 4 bases not matched to a gene. The CDR3: CASSSPGQGDYGYTF. The CDR3 nucleotides read TGTGCCAGCAGTTCCCCGGGACAGGGGGACTATGGCTACACCTTC.